This T cell receptor (beta chain) derives from a study of T cell repertoires in cytomegalovirus infection. Regarding the study as a whole: There were carriers of CMV plus the relevant HLA, and cumulative public TCR beta family frequency identified them.

In regard to this clonotype: Its antigen is as yet unknown.

This CDR3 comprises 15 residues. From germline, CDR1 is SNHLY and CDR2 FYNNEI. Between the trimmed V and J ends, which lost 7 bases and 2 bases, there was a span of 12 bases. TCRdb recomputed calls from the reads with MiXCR, one row per CDR3 protein. Of some 350,000 distinct CDR3 sequences listed, 15% to 20% are singletons. The TCR sequence derives from a human donor in good health (CMV status not recorded). Some clones in this sample may be carry-over from other donors' samples. The chain combines TRBV2 with TRBJ2-6; TRBD1 might be the D (5 bases). Sequencing was done on a sample of PBMCs. The DNA for the CDR3 is TGTGCCAGCACCCAGACAGAGGCTGGGGCCAACGTCCTGACTTTC. Its protein is CASTQTEAGANVLTF.